This T cell receptor (beta chain) was recorded in a study of response to subunit inactivated influenza vaccine. Study-level results: That few new T cells are recruited by each seasonal influenza vaccination was the authors' suggestion.

The germline gives CDR1 MGHRA, CDR2 YSYEKL. The CDR3 is made up of 15 amino acids. The ends were cut back, 4 bases at V and 3 bases at J, with 12 bases in the middle. TCRdb reprocessed the RT-PCR reads via MiXCR and lists one record per CDR3 protein. The profile shows 500,000 to 700,000 distinct CDR3 sequences, around 21% of them singletons. Details on this clonotype: Its antigen is not known.

These records were also assigned to another study, of T cells expressing NK-cell markers. According to that study: UMIs accompanied the 5'RACE template switching by which TCR beta cDNA was made. The share of CD8+ T cells held by dominant NKG2C+ clonotypes was about 1.0-8% in six donors.

The material sequenced was CD4+ T cells sorted from PBMCs, taken approximately 12 days after vaccination. The chain employs TRBV4-1 and TRBJ1-4; D is possibly TRBD1 (5 bases). The sequence came from a man aged 45-65 years who received an inactivated influenza vaccine. The CDR3 is CASSRTKGANEKLFF. CDR3 DNA sequence: TGCGCCAGCAGCCGGACAAAAGGGGCTAATGAAAAACTGTTTTTT.